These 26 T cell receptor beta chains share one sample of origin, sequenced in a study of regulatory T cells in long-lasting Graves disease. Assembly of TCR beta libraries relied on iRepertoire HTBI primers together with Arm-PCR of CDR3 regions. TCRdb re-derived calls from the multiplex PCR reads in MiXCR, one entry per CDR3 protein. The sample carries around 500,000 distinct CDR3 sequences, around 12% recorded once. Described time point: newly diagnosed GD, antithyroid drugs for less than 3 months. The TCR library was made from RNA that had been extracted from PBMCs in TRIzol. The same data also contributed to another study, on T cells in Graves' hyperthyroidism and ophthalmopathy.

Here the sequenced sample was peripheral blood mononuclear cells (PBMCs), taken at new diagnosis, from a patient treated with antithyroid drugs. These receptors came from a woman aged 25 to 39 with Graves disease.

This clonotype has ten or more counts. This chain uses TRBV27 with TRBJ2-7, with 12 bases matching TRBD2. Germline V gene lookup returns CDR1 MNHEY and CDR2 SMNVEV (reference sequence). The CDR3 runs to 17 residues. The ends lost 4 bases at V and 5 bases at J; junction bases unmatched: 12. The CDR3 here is CASSSRLAGVGLDEQYF. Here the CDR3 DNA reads TGTGCCAGCAGTTCAAGACTAGCGGGAGTAGGCTTGGACGAGCAGTACTTC.

DNA of the CDR3: TGCAGTGCTAGAGAGCGGGCGATAGGAGAGACCCAGTACTTC. Translated, it gives CSARERAIGETQYF. This chain links TRBV20-1 with TRBJ2-5; possible D gene TRBD2, 5 bases. Looked up from germline, CDR1 is DFQATT and CDR2 is SNEGSKA (reference sequence). Trimming removed 0 bases at V and 4 bases at J, with 12 bases between. The length of the CDR3 is 14 residues.

Here the CDR3 DNA reads TGCAGTGTTGGACTAGCGGGGAAGTCCTACAATGAGCAGTTCTTC. Its protein is CSVGLAGKSYNEQFF. The chain has TRBV20-1 and TRBJ2-1, with TRBD2 matching over 12 bases. The germline V gene has CDR1 DFQATT and CDR2 SNEGSKA (reference sequence). The CDR3 extends over 15 amino acids. Trimming removed 7 bases from V and 1 base from J; junction bases left unmatched: 5.

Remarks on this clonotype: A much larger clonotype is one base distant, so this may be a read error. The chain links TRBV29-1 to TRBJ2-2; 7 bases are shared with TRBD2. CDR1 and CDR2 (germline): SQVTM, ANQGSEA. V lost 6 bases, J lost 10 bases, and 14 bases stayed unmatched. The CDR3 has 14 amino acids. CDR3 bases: TGCAGCGTGAAGTCTGCGGGAGAGAGCGTGGAGCTGTTTTTT. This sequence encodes CSVKSAGESVELFF.

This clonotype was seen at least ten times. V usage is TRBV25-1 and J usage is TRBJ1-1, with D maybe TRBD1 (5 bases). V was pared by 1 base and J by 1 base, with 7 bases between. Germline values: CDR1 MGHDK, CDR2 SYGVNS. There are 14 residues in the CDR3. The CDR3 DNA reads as TGTGCCAGCAGTGAATTGGGGGGGAACACTGAAGCTTTCTTT. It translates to CASSELGGNTEAFF.

The CDR3 DNA reads TGTGCCAGCAGCTTCTTCGGACTCCACACAGATACGCAGTATTTT. Translation gives CASSFFGLHTDTQYF. The chain recombines TRBV11-3 with TRBJ2-3; a weak D match, TRBD2 (5 bases). Germline V gives CDR1 SGHNT, CDR2 YENEEA. The CDR3 has 15 amino acids. With 3 bases removed from V and 2 bases from J, the gap between germline ends came to 12 bases. Looking up the rest from reference TRBV11-3 and TRBJ2-3 gives the full variable domain: EAGVVQSPRYKIIEKKQPVAFWCNPISGHNTLYWYLQNLGQGPELLIRYENEEAVDDSQLPKDRFSAERLKGVDSTLKIQPAELGDSAVYLCASSFFGLHTDTQYFGPGTRLTVL.

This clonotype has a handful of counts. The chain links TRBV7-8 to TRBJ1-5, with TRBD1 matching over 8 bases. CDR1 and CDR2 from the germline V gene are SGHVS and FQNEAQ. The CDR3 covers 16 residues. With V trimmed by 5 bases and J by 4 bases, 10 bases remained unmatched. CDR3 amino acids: CASSVGYRGANQPQHF. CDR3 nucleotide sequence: TGTGCCAGCAGCGTAGGATACAGGGGGGCTAATCAGCCCCAGCATTTT.

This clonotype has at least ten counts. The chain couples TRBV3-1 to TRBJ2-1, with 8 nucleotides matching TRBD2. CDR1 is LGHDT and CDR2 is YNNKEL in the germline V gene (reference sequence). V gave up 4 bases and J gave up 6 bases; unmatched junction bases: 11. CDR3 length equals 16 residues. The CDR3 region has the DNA TGTGCCAGCAGCCCAGGGACTAGGAGCTTTTCCAATGAGCAGTTCTTC. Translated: CASSPGTRSFSNEQFF.

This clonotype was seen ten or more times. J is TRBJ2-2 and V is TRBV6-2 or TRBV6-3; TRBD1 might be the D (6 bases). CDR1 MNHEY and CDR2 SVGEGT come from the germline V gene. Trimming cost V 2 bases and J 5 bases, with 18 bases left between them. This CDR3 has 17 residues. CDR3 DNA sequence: TGTGCCAGCAGTTACCCCCGGACGGCAGGGGTAACCGGGGAGCTGTTTTTT. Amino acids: CASSYPRTAGVTGELFF.

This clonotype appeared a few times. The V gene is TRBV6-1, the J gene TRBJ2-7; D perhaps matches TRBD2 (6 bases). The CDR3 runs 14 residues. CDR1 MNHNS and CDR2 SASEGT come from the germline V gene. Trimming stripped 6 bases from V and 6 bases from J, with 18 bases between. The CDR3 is CASRGRWDSLEQYF. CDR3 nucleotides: TGTGCCAGCAGGGGGAGGTGGGATTCCCTCGAGCAGTACTTC.

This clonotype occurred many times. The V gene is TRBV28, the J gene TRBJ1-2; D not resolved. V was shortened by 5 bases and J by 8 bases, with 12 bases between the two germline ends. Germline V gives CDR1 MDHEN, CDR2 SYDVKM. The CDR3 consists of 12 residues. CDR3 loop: CASSPVSRGYTF. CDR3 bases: TGTGCCAGCAGTCCCGTCTCACGAGGCTACACCTTC.

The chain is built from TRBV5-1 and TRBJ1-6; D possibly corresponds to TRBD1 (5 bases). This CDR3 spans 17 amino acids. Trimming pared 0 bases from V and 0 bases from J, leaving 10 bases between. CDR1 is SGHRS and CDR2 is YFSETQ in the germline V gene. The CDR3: CASSLGKGSSYNSPLHF. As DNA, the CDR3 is TGCGCCAGCAGCTTGGGGAAGGGGAGCTCCTATAATTCACCCCTCCACTTT.

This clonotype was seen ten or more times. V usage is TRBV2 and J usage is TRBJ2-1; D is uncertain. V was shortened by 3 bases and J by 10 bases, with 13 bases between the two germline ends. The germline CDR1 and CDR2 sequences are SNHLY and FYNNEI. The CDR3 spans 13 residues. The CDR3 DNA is TGTGCCAGCAGTGAGAGCCGGGTGGGGGAGCAGTTCTTC. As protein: CASSESRVGEQFF.

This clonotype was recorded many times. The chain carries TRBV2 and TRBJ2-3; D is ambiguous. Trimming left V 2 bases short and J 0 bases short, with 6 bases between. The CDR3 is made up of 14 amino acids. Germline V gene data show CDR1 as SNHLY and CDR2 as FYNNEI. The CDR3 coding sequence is TGTGCCAGCAGTGAATTCAGGAGCACAGATACGCAGTATTTT. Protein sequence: CASSEFRSTDTQYF.

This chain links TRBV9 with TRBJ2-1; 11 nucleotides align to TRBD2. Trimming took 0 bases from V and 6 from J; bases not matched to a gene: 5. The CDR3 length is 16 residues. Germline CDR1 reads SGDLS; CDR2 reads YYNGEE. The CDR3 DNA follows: TGTGCCAGCAGCGTAGAGGGGCTAGCGGGAGGCAATGAGCAGTTCTTC. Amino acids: CASSVEGLAGGNEQFF.

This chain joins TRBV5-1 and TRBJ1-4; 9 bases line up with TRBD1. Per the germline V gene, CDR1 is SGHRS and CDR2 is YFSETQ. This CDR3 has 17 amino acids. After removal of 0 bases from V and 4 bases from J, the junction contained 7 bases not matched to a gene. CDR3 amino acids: CASSLGTGEVINEKLFF. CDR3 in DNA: TGCGCCAGCAGCTTGGGGACAGGGGAAGTTATTAATGAAAAACTGTTTTTT.

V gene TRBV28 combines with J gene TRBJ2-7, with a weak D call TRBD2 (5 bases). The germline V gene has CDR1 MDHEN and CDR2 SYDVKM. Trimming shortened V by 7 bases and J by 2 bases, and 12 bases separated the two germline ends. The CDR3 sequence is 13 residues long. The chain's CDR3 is CASTTRTPYEQYF. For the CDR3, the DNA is TGTGCCAGCACCACCAGGACTCCCTACGAGCAGTACTTC. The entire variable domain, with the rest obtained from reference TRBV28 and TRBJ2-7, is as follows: DVKVTQSSRYLVKRTGEKVFLECVQDMDHENMFWYRQDPGLGLRLIYFSYDVKMKEKGDIPEGYSVSREKKERFSLILESASTNQTSMYLCASTTRTPYEQYFGPGTRLTVT.

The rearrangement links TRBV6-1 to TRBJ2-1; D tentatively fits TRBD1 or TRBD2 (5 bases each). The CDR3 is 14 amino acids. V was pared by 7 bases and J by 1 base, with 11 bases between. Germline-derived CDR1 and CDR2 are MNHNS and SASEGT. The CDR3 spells CASTGAVSYNEQFF. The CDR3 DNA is TGTGCCAGCACCGGGGCAGTATCCTACAATGAGCAGTTCTTC.

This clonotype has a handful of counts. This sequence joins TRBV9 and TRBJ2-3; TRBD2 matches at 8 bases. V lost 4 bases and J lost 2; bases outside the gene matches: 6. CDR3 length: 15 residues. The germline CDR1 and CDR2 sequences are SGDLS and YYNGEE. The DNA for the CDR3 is TGTGCCAGCAGCCCCGGGGGGGTTCTCACAGATACGCAGTATTTT. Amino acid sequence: CASSPGGVLTDTQYF.

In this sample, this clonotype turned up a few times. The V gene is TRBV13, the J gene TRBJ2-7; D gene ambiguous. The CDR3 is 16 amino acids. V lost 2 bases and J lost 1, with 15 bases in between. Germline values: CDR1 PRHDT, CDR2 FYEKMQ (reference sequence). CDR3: CASSLKGGQTSYEQYF. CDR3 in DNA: TGTGCCAGCAGCTTAAAGGGCGGCCAGACTTCCTACGAGCAGTACTTC.

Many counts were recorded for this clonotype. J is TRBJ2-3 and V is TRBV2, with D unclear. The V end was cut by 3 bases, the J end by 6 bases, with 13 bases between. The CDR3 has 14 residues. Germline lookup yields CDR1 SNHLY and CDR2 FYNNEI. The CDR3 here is CASSDEAIGDTQYF. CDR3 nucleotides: TGTGCCAGCAGTGATGAGGCGATTGGGGATACGCAGTATTTT.

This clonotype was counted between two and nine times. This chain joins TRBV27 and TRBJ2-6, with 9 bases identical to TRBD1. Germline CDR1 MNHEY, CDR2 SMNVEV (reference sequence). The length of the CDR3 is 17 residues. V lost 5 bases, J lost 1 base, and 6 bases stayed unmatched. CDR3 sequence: CASSPSDRGSGANVLTF. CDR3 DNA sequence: TGTGCCAGCAGTCCATCGGACAGGGGATCTGGGGCCAACGTCCTGACTTTC.

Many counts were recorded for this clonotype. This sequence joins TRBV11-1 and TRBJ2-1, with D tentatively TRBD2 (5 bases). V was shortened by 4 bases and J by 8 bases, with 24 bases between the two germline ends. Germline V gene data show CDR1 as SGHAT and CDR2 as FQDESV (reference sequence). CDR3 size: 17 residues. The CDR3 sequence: CASSSTSPTLVIDEQFF. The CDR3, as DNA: TGTGCCAGCAGCTCTACCTCACCCACACTAGTTATCGATGAGCAGTTCTTC.

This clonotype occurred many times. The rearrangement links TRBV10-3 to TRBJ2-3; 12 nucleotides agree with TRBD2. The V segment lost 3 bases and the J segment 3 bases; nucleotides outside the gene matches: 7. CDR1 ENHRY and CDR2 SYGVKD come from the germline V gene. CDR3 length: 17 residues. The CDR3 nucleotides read TGTGCCATCAGTGACCCCGGACTAGCGGGGTATACAGATACGCAGTATTTT. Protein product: CAISDPGLAGYTDTQYF.

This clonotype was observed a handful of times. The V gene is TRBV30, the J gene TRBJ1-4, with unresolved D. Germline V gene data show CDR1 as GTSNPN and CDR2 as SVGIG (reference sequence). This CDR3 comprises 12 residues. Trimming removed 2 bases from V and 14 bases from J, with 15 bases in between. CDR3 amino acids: CAWSWGNPSLFF. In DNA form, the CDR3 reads TGTGCCTGGAGTTGGGGAAACCCGTCTCTGTTTTTT. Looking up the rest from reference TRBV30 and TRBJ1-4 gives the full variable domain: SQTIHQWPATLVQPVGSPLSLECTVEGTSNPNLYWYRQAAGRGLQLLFYSVGIGQISSEVPQNLSASRPQDRQFILSSKKLLLSDSGFYLCAWSWGNPSLFFGSGTQLSVL.

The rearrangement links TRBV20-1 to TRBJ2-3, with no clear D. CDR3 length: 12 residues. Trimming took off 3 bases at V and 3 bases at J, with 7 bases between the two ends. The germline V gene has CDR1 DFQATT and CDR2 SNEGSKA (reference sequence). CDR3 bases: TGCAGTGCTAGTATAGGGACAGATACGCAGTATTTT. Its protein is CSASIGTDTQYF.